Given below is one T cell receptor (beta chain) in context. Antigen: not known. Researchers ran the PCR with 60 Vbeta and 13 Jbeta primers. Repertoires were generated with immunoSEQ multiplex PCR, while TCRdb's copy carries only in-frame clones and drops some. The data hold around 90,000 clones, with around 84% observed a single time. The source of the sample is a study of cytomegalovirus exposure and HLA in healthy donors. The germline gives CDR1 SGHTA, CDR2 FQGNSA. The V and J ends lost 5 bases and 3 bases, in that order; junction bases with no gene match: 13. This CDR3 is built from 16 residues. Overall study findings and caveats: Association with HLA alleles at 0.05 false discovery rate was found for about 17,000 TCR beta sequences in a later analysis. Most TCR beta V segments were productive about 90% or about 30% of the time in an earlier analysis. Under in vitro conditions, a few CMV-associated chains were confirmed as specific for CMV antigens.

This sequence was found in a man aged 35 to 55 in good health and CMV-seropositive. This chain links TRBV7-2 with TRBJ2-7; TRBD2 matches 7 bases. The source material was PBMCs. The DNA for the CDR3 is TGTGCCAGCAGCCCTAAATCAGCGGGGCTAAACTACGAGCAGTACTTC. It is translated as CASSPKSAGLNYEQYF.